Listed below are T cell receptor beta chains from one sample, sequenced in a study of T cell responses to AZD1222 COVID-19 vaccine. TCRdb keeps only in-frame clones here, not all; method: immunoSEQ multiplex PCR. This sample has more than 95,000 clones, with roughly 92% found just once. The sample in question was peripheral blood, obtained on day 0 of AZD1222 vaccination. The receptors here all came from an adult in good health. Both conserved end residues are trimmed from each CDR3. Part of the rows lack a size; the others show once, few, many or a class for expanded clones.

CDR3 | size | J | V
ASSFWAGQETQY | . | TRBJ2-5 | TRBV28
ASSPIAGVYGYT | . | TRBJ1-2 | TRBV4-3
ASSRRTSGNTGELF | . | TRBJ2-2 | TRBV3-1/TRBV3-2
ASSPPGGLLSEKLF | . | TRBJ1-4 | TRBV7-8
SASGQETQY | . | TRBJ2-5 | TRBV20-1
ASSLAKGGSNQPQH | . | TRBJ1-5 | TRBV5-1
ASSFTGARGNTIY | . | TRBJ1-3 | TRBV5-1
ASSPRGGGQGYT | . | TRBJ1-2 | TRBV11-3
ASSSLGSGSTTDTQY | . | TRBJ2-3 | TRBV7-3
AWSASGTRSEQPQH | . | TRBJ1-5 | TRBV30
ASSTSNQPQH | . | TRBJ1-5 | TRBV18
ASRTPQGAYYGYT | . | TRBJ1-2 | TRBV28
ASSSGTRTDTQY | . | TRBJ2-3 | TRBV5-1
ASSERTGSSNQPQH | once | TRBJ1-5 | TRBV19
ASSYSTGNTLNQPQH | . | TRBJ1-5 | TRBV7-3
ATSEANFNQPQH | . | TRBJ1-5 | TRBV15
ASSELGNTEAF | . | TRBJ1-1 | TRBV2
ASTKSVSQETQY | . | TRBJ2-5 | TRBV5-1
ASSPRAPGELTVRGSQY | . | TRBJ2-5 | TRBV5-4
ASSLGGDPWEETQY | . | TRBJ2-5 | TRBV3-1/TRBV3-2
AISDFDRANTEAF | few | TRBJ1-1 | TRBV10-3
ASRTTTGRYNEQF | . | TRBJ2-1 | TRBV6-5
SVGAEGETQY | . | TRBJ2-5 | TRBV29-1
ATSRGDRLYEQY | . | TRBJ2-7 | TRBV15
ASSFRDLENTEAF | . | TRBJ1-1 | TRBV28
ASSPHAGSNEKLF | . | TRBJ1-4 | TRBV7-2
ASSFPTGGGGYGYT | . | TRBJ1-2 | TRBV5-4
ASSLGQGYQETQY | . | TRBJ2-5 | TRBV5-1
ASSLRRKSSYNEQF | . | TRBJ2-1 | TRBV7-2
ASSASDRATYEQY | . | TRBJ2-7 | TRBV9
ASSGQGGTGELF | . | TRBJ2-2 | TRBV7-9
ASSGTSGAHEQF | . | TRBJ2-1 | TRBV5-1
ASSLGRGQPQH | . | TRBJ1-5 | TRBV3-1/TRBV3-2
ASSSWTRSGNTIY | . | TRBJ1-3 | TRBV6-6
ASSPRLAGGNEQF | once | TRBJ2-1 | TRBV18
AWSASGAGGGEQY | few | TRBJ2-7 | TRBV30
ASSTTGVYYEQY | . | TRBJ2-7 | TRBV6-5
ASSAPAGGVDKNIQY | . | TRBJ2-4 | TRBV5-1
ASKPAGLTDTQY | . | TRBJ2-3 | TRBV28
ASSPWESKNIQY | . | TRBJ2-4 | TRBV18
ASSYVPGTVNTEAF | . | TRBJ1-1 | TRBV6-5
ASSVRSSRKQETQY | . | TRBJ2-5 | TRBV11-2
ASTAGTPNSPLH | once | TRBJ1-6 | TRBV6-6
ATRPQGGVTEAF | . | TRBJ1-1 | TRBV2
AWTSGLAETQY | once | TRBJ2-5 | TRBV30
ASSPQGSTNEKLF | . | TRBJ1-4 | TRBV18
ASSLYPGQPQH | . | TRBJ1-5 | TRBV27